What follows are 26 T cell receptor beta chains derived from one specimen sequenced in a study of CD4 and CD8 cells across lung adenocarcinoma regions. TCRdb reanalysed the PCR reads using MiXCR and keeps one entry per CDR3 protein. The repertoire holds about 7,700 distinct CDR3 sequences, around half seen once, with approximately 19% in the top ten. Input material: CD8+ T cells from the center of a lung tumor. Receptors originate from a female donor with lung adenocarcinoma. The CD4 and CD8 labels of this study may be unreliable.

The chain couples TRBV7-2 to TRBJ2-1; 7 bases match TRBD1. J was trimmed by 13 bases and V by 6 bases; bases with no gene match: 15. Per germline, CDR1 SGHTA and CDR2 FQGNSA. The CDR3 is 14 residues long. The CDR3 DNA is TGTGCCAGCAGTTCCCGACAGGGCAGGGAGACCCAGTTCTTC. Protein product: CASSSRQGRETQFF.

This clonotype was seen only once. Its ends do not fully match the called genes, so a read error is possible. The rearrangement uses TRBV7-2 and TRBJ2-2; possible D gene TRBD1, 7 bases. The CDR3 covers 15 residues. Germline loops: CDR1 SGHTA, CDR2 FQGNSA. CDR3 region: CASSSGTVSTGALYF. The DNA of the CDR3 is TGTGCCAGCAGCTCCGGGACTGTGTCCACAGGGGCGCTGTATTTT.

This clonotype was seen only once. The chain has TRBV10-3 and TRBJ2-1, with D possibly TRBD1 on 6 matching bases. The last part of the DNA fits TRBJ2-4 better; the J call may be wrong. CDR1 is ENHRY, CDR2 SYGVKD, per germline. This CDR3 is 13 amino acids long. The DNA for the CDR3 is TGTGCCTCGGGGATGGGGGCCCAAAATACTCAGTACTTC. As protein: CASGMGAQNTQYF.

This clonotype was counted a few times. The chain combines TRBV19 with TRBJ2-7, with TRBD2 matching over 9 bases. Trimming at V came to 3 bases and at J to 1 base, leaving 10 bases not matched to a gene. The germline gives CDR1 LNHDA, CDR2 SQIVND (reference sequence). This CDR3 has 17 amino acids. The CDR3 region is CASSIRLAGILSYEQYF. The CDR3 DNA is TGTGCCAGTAGTATCAGGCTAGCGGGGATTCTGTCCTACGAGCAGTACTTC.

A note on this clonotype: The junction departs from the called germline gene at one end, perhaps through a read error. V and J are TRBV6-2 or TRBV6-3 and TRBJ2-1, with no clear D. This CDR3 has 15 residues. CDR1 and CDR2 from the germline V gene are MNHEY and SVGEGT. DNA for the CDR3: TGTGCCAGCAGTTACGGCCCCCGTCGGCTAGAGACCCAGTACTTT. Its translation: CASSYGPRRLETQYF.

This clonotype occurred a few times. The CDR3 protein is CASSYGGAGGDTQYF. CDR3 sequence (DNA): TGTGCCAGCAGTTACGGGGGAGCGGGGGGGGATACGCAGTATTTT. The J gene is TRBJ2-3, the V gene TRBV6-5; 10 bases line up with TRBD2. The germline V gene has CDR1 MNHEY and CDR2 SVGAGI. V was pared by 2 bases and J by 6 bases, with 5 bases of the junction left unmatched. The CDR3 runs to 15 residues.

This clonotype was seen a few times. The CDR3 protein is CASGGSGGPSTDTQYF. In nucleotides, the CDR3 is TGTGCCAGCGGGGGCTCTGGGGGCCCTAGCACAGATACGCAGTATTTT. The genes are TRBV6-1 and TRBJ2-3; possible D gene TRBD1, 6 bases. The CDR3 covers 16 residues. Deletions cut 8 bases from V and 0 bases from J, with 18 bases between. Looked up from germline, CDR1 is MNHNS and CDR2 is SASEGT.

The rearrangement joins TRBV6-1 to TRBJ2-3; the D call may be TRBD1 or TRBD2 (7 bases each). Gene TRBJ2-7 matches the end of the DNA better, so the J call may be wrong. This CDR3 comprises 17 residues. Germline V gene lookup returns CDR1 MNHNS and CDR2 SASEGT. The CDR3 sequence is CASSAGIGGGGQETQYF. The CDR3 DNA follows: TGTGCCAGCAGTGCGGGGATCGGGGGAGGGGGCCAAGAGACGCAGTACTTC.

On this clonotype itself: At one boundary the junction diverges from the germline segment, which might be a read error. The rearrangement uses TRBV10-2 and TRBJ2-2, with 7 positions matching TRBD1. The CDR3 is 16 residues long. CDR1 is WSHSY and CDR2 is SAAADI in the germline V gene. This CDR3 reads CASSGWISANTGALYF. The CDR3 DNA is TGCGCCAGCAGTGGATGGATATCGGCGAACACAGGGGCGCTGTATTTT.

In DNA form, the CDR3 reads TGTGCCGGGGGCCTCCAGGGGGTGACCACAAATGCGCAGTATTTT. It encodes CAGGLQGVTTNAQYF. The chain recombines TRBV6-1 with TRBJ2-3, with TRBD1 identical over 7 bases. Germline CDR1 MNHNS, CDR2 SASEGT. With 11 bases clipped from V and 10 bases from J, the junction kept 21 bases outside the gene matches. The CDR3 consists of 15 residues.

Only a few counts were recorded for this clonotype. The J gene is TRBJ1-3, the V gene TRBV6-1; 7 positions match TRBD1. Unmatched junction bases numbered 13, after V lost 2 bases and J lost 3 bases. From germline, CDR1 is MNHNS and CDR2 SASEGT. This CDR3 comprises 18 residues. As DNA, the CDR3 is TGTGCCAGCAGTGAATTAGGAGGGGGCCGGGGAGGTGGAAACACCATATATTTT. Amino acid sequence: CASSELGGGRGGGNTIYF.

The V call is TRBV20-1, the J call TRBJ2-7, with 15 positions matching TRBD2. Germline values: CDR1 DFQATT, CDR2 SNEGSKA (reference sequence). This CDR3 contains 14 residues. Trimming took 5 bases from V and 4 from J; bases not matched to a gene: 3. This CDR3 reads CSAGGLAGGYEQYF. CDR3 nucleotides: TGCAGTGCTGGCGGACTAGCGGGGGGGTACGAGCAGTACTTC.

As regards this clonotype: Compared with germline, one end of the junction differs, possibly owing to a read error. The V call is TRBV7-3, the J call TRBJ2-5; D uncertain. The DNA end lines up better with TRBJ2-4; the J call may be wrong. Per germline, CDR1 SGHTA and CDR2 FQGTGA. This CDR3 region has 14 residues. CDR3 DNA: TGTGCCAGCAGCTTAAGCAGGACCAAAGACATTCAGTACTTC. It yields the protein CASSLSRTKDIQYF.

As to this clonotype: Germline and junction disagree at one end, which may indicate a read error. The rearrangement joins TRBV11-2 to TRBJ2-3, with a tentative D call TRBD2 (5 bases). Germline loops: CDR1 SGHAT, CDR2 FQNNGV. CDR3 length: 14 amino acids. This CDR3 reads CAGTGVGGPETQYF. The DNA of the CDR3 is TGTGCGGGCACCGGGGTAGGTGGCCCAGAGACGCAGTATTTC. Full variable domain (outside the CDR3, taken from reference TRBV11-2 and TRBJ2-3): EAGVAQSPRYKIIEKRQSVAFWCNPISGHATLYWYQQILGQGPKLLIQFQNNGVVDDSQLPKDRFSAERLKGVDSTLKIQPAKLEDSAVYLCAGTGVGGPETQYFGPGTRLTVL.

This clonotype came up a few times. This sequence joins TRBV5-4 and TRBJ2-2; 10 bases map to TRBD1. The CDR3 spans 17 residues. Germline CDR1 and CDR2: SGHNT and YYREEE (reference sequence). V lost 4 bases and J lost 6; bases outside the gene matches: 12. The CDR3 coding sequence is TGTGCCAGCAGCACACCGACAGGGGGCGCGAGGTCCGGGGAGCTGTTTTTT. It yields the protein CASSTPTGGARSGELFF. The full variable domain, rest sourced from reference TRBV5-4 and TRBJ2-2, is ETGVTQSPTHLIKTRGQQVTLRCSSQSGHNTVSWYQQALGQGPQFIFQYYREEENGRGNFPPRFSGLQFPNYSSELNVNALELDDSALYLCASSTPTGGARSGELFFGEGSRLTVL.

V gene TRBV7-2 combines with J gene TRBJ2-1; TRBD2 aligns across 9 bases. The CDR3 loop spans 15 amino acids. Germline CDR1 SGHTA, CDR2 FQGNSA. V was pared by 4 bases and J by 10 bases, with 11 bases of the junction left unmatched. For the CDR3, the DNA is TGTGCCAGCAGCTCGGGACTAGCATATACCTACGAGCAGTTCTTC. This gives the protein CASSSGLAYTYEQFF.

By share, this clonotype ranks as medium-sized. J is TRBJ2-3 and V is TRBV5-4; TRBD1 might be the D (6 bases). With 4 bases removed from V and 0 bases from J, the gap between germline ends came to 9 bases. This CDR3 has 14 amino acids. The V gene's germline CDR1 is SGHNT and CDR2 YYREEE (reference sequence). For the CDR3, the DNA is TGTGCCAGCAGCCGCCAGGGGAGCACAGATACGCAGTATTTT. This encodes CASSRQGSTDTQYF.

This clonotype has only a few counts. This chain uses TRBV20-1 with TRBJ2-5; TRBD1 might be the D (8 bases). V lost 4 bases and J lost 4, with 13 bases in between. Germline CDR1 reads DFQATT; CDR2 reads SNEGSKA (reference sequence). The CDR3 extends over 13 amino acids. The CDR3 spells CSAKNRGGETQYF. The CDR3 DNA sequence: TGCAGTGCTAAGAACAGGGGGGGAGAGACCCAGTACTTC.

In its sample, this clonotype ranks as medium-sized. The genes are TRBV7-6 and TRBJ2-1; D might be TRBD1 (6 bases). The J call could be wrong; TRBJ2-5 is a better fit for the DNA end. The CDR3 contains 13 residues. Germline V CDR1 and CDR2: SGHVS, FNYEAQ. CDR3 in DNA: TGTGCCAGCAGTGCAGGGGTCGGACAGACCCAGTACTTC. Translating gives CASSAGVGQTQYF.

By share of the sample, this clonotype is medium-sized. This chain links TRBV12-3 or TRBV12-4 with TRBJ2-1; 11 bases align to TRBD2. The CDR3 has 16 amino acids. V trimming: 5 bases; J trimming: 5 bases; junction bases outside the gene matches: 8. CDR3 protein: CASSPRASGGHNEQFF. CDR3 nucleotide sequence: TGTGCCAGCAGTCCCAGGGCTAGCGGGGGGCACAATGAGCAGTTCTTC.

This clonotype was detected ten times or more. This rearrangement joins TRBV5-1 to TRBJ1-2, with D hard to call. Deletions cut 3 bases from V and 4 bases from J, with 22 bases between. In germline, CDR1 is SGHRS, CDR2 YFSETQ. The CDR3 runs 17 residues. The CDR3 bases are TGCGCCAGCAGCTCGATTGCGGGCCAGGACTTCGCCTATGGCTACACCTTC. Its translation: CASSSIAGQDFAYGYTF.

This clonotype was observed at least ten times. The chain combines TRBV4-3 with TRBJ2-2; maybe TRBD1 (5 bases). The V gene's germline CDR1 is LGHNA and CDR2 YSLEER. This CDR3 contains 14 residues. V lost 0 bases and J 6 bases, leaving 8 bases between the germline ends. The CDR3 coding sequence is TGCGCCAGCAGCCAAGACCAGGGATCCGGGGAGCTGTTTTTT. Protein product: CASSQDQGSGELFF.

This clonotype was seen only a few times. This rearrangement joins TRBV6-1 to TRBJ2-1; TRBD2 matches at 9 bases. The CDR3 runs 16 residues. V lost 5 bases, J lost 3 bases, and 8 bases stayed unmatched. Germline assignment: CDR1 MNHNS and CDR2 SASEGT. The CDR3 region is CASSHLAGAHYNEQFF. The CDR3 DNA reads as TGTGCCAGCAGTCATTTAGCGGGAGCGCACTACAATGAGCAGTTCTTC.

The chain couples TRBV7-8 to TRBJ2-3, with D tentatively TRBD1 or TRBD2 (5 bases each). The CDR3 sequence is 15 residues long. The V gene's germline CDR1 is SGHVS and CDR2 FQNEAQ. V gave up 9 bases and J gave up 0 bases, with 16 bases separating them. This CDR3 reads CARGLGTRSTDTQYF. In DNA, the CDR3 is TGTGCCAGGGGCTTGGGGACGCGTAGCACAGATACGCAGTATTTT.

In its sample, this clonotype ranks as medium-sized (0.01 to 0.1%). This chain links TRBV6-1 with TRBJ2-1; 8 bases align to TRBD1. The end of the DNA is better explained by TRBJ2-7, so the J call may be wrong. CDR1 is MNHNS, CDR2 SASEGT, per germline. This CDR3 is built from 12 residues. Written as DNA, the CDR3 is TGTGCCAGTGACAGGGGCCCCTTTGAGCAGTACTTC. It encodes CASDRGPFEQYF.

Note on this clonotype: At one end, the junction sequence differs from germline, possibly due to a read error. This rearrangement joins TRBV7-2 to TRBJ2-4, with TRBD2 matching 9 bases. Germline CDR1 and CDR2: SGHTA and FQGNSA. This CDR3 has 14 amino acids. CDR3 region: CPAAGGCGKNTQYF. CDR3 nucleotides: TGTCCCGCTGCGGGGGGGTGCGGCAAAAACACGCAGTATTTC.